This T cell receptor (beta chain) was sequenced for a study of T cell responses to AZD1222 COVID-19 vaccine (dated by TCRdb to about 2021). Describing the broader study: Because spike-specific TCR depth and breadth did not differ between the two schedules, AZD1222 recipients who got a second dose at roughly 4 weeks were pooled with those who got a second dose at roughly 12 weeks. TCR sequencing was performed for roughly 250 trial participants, of whom some 200 were given two doses of AZD1222 and some 26 were given two doses of MenACWY control vaccine. Trial participants were enrolled by age into 18-55, 56-69 and 70-plus year subgroups, with around 150, 28 and 57 TCR-sequenced participants respectively.

The investigation overall reported the following: Vaccine-associated CD4 TCRs spanned the whole spike protein, with dominant responses in regions 160-218 and 743-854. Spike-specific TCR breadth and depth rose significantly after two AZD1222 doses compared with day 0 and with MenACWY recipients. In the small 56-69-year group, the increase in depth fell short of significance, most likely because of low power. Epitopes outside the regions mutated in the B.1.351 and B.1.1.7 variants were reportedly recognized by nearly half of the unique spike-specific TCRs. Participants were mostly white British, with more females than males. The authors suggested clonal diversity may have been underestimated. Because no day 14 peak-response samples were available, the repertoires could be characterized only after the peak T cell response. Only six or seven AZD1222 recipients were SARS-CoV-2 seropositive at baseline, limiting conclusions about previously exposed vaccinees.

Measured from the cysteine to the phenylalanine, the CDR3 is 15 residues long. The retained sequence is limited to the CDR3, 45 bases, with the frame set at the first base. Sequences LGHNA (CDR1) and YSLEER (CDR2) are obtained from the germline V gene. Unmatched junction bases come to 8, with V trimmed by 0 bases and J by 8 bases. The CDR3 regions of human TCRbeta chains were analyzed by immunosequencing. Per the source publication's procedure: TCRs in the repertoires were matched against a reference library of SARS-CoV-2-specific TCRs that had been generated with the MIRA antigen-specificity platform. Breadth was defined as the fraction of unique TCRs that were SARS-CoV-2-associated, and depth was defined as the fraction of total T cells that were SARS-CoV-2-associated. Using the MIRA data, each spike-specific TCR was assigned both to the spike region to which the TCR was reactive and to a CD4 or CD8 class. Log10-transformed breadth and depth values were compared by one-way ANOVA with Sidak's multiple comparisons tests. Entries here come from immuneACCESS through TCRdb and include only in-frame sequences with V and J called. Some clones fail to appear in such tables; in the studies checked, an unresolved V gene covers under half of the shortfall, and the cause of the remainder is unknown. V, J and clone size are those of that table, while D and trimming were read from the DNA. This sample lists 150,000 to 160,000 clones; roughly nine tenths were detected once. The ten largest clones represent approximately 3.1% of the sample.

In its sample, this clone was seen a few times. Its antigen specificity is not known. The input lacks base qualities; no much larger clone sits a single base away. The intended sense of this specimen's time point label: baseline before first vaccination. The vaccinee samples were drawn from two UK trials, COV001 and COV002, one of which was a single-blind randomized controlled phase 2/3 trial testing AZD1222 (ChAdOx1 nCoV-19) in healthy adults. For TCRbeta chain sequencing, PBMC samples from trial participants were taken at day 0 and at day 28 after the second dose. The sequence was obtained from an adult in good health. The sequencing used peripheral blood, collected on day 0 of AZD1222 vaccination. The chain employs TRBV4-3 and TRBJ1-2, with 8 bases aligning to TRBD1. The sequenced DNA: TGCGCCAGCAGCCAAGAGTTGCAGGGGGCAGGGGGCTACACCTTC. The encoded protein is CASSQELQGAGGYTF.